Below are 8 T cell receptor beta chains sequenced from a single sample in a study of glioma-infiltrating T cells after dendritic cell vaccination. Measured with immunoSEQ multiplex PCR; TCRdb has only the in-frame clones, and not every one. The profile shows roughly 68,000 clones, approximately 78% of them singletons. The material was blood, obtained before dendritic cell vaccination. The receptor set was obtained from a human donor with glioblastoma.

The sample holds a few counts of this clone. This sequence joins TRBV7-2 and TRBJ1-3; D remains ambiguous. V was clipped by 4 bases and J by 0 bases, with 10 bases between them. The germline V gene has CDR1 SGHTA and CDR2 FQGNSA. The CDR3 is made up of 15 amino acids. The CDR3 loop reads CASSSEGSSGNTIYF. The DNA for the CDR3 is TGTGCCAGCAGCTCAGAGGGATCCTCTGGAAACACCATATATTTT.

This chain connects TRBV4-1 to TRBJ2-1, with a tentative D call TRBD2 (5 bases). The V and J ends lost 3 bases and 6 bases respectively, with 15 bases between them. The CDR3 spans 15 residues. The germline CDR1 and CDR2 sequences are MGHRA and YSYEKL. CDR3 nucleotide sequence: TGCGCCAGCAGCCACCCGTTCACGCGGGCCAATGAGCAGTTCTTC. Its protein product is CASSHPFTRANEQFF.

The chain links TRBV15 to TRBJ1-4; D might be TRBD1 (6 bases). Between the trimmed V and J ends, which lost 0 bases and 3 bases, there was a span of 11 bases. Germline V CDR1 and CDR2: LNHNV, YYDKDF (reference sequence). The CDR3 is 16 residues long. CDR3 sequence (DNA): TGTGCCACCAGCAGAGATGGGGGCAGTCCTAATGAAAAACTGTTTTTT. This gives the protein CATSRDGGSPNEKLFF. Full variable domain (outside the CDR3, taken from reference TRBV15 and TRBJ1-4): DAMVIQNPRYQVTQFGKPVTLSCSQTLNHNVMYWYQQKSSQAPKLLFHYYDKDFNNEADTPDNFQSRRPNTSFCFLDIRSPGLGDTAMYLCATSRDGGSPNEKLFFGSGTQLSVL.

The chain couples TRBV28 to TRBJ2-3, with 10 bases fitting TRBD2. This CDR3 is built from 15 residues. J was trimmed by 5 bases and V by 6 bases; bases with no gene match: 8. Germline V gene lookup returns CDR1 MDHEN and CDR2 SYDVKM. CDR3 DNA: TGTGCCAGCAGGGCAGCGGGGGGGCGTGTAGATACGCAGTATTTT. Translating gives CASRAAGGRVDTQYF.

CDR3 residues: CATSRDLTGASYEQYF. In DNA, the CDR3 is TGTGCCACCAGCAGAGACTTGACAGGTGCCTCCTACGAGCAGTACTTC. The rearrangement uses TRBV15 and TRBJ2-7; TRBD1 is a possible D gene (6 bases). The CDR3 is 16 residues long. V dropped 0 bases and J dropped 0 bases, with 12 bases sitting between them. The germline gives CDR1 LNHNV, CDR2 YYDKDF (reference sequence). The entire variable domain, with the rest obtained from reference TRBV15 and TRBJ2-7, is as follows: DAMVIQNPRYQVTQFGKPVTLSCSQTLNHNVMYWYQQKSSQAPKLLFHYYDKDFNNEADTPDNFQSRRPNTSFCFLDIRSPGLGDTAMYLCATSRDLTGASYEQYFGPGTRLTVT.

This chain uses TRBV29-1 with TRBJ1-2; 7 bases match TRBD1. The trim removed 3 bases at V and 5 bases at J, leaving 6 bases unmatched. This CDR3 contains 13 residues. CDR1 and CDR2 (germline): SQVTM, ANQGSEA. The CDR3 nucleotides read TGCAGCGTTGATGAGGGACAGAGATATGGCTACACCTTC. Its translation is CSVDEGQRYGYTF.

The chain combines TRBV28 with TRBJ2-7; 7 bases are shared with TRBD1. In germline, CDR1 is MDHEN, CDR2 SYDVKM. The CDR3 is 10 amino acids. V trimming: 5 bases; J trimming: 9 bases; junction bases outside the gene matches: 1. The CDR3 loop is CASSRGRQYF. The CDR3 region has the DNA TGTGCCAGCAGTAGGGGGCGGCAGTACTTC.

The rearrangement uses TRBV19 and TRBJ1-5; maybe TRBD1 (5 bases). This CDR3 is built from 13 residues. Germline CDR1 reads LNHDA; CDR2 reads SQIVND (reference sequence). The V end was cut by 7 bases, the J end by 3 bases, with 10 bases between. The CDR3 sequence is CASTGLSNQPQHF. The CDR3 DNA is TGTGCCAGTACAGGGCTTTCCAATCAGCCCCAGCATTTT. Together with reference TRBV19 and TRBJ1-5, the CDR3 gives the full variable domain: DGGITQSPKYLFRKEGQNVTLSCEQNLNHDAMYWYRQDPGQGLRLIYYSQIVNDFQKGDIAEGYSVSREKKESFPLTVTSAQKNPTAFYLCASTGLSNQPQHFGDGTRLSIL.